The clone carrying this T cell receptor beta chain occurred a few times. This sample is drawn from a study of cytomegalovirus exposure and HLA in healthy donors. This CDR3 has 14 amino acids. The germline gives CDR1 SGHAT, CDR2 FQNNGV. Trimming took 5 bases from V and 4 from J, leaving 11 bases between them. The PCR had 60 Vbeta and 13 Jbeta primers. Only in-frame clones appear in the TCRdb table, and some are missing; sequencing was by immunoSEQ multiplex PCR. The sample has approximately 220,000 clones; roughly 80% are singletons. The TCR comes from a girl under 10 years old in good health and CMV-seronegative. The chain uses TRBV11-2 and TRBJ2-2; possibly TRBD2 for D (5 bases). Input material: PBMCs. The CDR3 bases are TGTGCCAGCAGCCCAGCGGTGCGCACCGGGGAGCTGTTTTTT. Amino acid sequence: CASSPAVRTGELFF.